This record looks at one T cell receptor beta chain sequence and its context. Its cognate antigen is unknown. This sample was included in a study of regulatory T cells in long-lasting Graves disease. The study's findings and limits: The analysis examined peripheral blood only and excluded thyroid tissue.

Arm-PCR with iRepertoire HTBI primers amplified the CDR3 regions for these TCR beta libraries. TCRdb reprocessed the multiplex PCR reads via MiXCR and lists one record per CDR3 protein. This sample has approximately 540,000 distinct CDR3 sequences, with around 12% found just once. Time point specified: newly diagnosed GD, antithyroid drugs for less than 3 months. The TCR library was prepared using RNA isolated from PBMCs. The same sample was also studied in work on T cells in Graves' hyperthyroidism and ophthalmopathy.

The receptor comes from a woman aged 25 to 39 with Graves disease. Sequencing was performed on peripheral blood mononuclear cells (PBMCs), taken at new diagnosis, from a patient treated with antithyroid drugs.

For the CDR3, the DNA is TGTGCCAGCAGCCAAGTACCCGCCGGGAGGGGCACCTACGAGCAGTACTTC. It encodes CASSQVPAGRGTYEQYF. The chain has TRBV4-2 and TRBJ2-7, with 8 bases aligning to TRBD2. CDR3 length equals 17 residues. Germline V gene sequence: CDR1 LGHNA, CDR2 YNFKEQ. With V trimmed by 1 base and J by 2 bases, 10 bases remained unmatched.